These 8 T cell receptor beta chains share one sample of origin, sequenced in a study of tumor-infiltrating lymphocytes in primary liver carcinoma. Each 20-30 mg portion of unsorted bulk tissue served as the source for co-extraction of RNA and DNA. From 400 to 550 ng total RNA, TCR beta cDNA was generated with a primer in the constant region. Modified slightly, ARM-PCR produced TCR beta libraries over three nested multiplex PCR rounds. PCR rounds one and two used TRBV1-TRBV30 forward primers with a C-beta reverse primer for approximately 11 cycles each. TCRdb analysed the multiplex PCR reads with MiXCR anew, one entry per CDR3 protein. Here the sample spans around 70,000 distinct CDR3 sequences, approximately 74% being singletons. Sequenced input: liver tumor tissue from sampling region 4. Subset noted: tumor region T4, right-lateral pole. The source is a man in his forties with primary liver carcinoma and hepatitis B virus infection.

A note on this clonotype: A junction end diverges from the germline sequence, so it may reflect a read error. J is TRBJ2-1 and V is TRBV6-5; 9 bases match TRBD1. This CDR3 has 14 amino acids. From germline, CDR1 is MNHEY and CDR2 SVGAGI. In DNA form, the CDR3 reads TGTGCCAGCAGCTGGCAGGACAGGGGCAATAAGCAGTCCTTC. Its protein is CASSWQDRGNKQSF.

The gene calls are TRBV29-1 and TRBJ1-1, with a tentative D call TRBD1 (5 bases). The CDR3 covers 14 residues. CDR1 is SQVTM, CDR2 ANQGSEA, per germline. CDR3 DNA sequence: TGCGGTGTTGCAGGGACGGTATTGAACACTGAAGCTTTCTTT. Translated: CGVAGTVLNTEAFF.

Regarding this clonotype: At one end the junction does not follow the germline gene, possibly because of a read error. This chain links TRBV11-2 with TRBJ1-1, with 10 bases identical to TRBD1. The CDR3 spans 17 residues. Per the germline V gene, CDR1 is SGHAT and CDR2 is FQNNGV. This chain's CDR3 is CASIRMGGQGFGTKASF. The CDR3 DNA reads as TGTGCCAGCATCCGAATGGGGGGACAGGGGTTCGGCACTAAAGCTTCCTTT.

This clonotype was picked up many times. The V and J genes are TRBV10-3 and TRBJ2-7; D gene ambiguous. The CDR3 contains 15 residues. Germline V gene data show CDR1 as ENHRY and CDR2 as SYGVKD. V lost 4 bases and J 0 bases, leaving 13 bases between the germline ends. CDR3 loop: CAISGKDGSSYEQYF. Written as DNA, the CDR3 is TGTGCCATCAGTGGGAAGGACGGCAGCTCCTACGAGCAGTACTTC.

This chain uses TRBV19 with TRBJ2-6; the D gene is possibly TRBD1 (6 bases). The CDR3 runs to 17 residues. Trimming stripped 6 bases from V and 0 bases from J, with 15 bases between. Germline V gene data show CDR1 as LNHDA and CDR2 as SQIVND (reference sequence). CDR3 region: CASSAGTPSSGANVLTF. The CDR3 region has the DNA TGTGCCAGTAGCGCCGGGACACCATCCTCTGGGGCCAACGTCCTGACTTTC.

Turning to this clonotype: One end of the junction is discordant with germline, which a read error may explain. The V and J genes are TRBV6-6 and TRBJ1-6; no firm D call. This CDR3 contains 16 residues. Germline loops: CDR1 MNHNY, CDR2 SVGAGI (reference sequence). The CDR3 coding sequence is TGTGCCAGCAGTCACGGCTCCTGGGGAGGCCATTCACCCTTCCACTTT. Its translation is CASSHGSWGGHSPFHF.

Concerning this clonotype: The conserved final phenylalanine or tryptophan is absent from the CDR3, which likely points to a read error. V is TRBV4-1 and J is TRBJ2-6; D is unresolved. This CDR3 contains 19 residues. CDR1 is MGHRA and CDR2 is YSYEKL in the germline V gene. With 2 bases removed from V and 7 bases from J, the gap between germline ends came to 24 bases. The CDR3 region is CASSQRYSANTVGANVLTL. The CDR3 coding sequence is TGCGCCAGCAGCCAAAGGTATTCAGCGAACACGGTCGGAGCCAACGTCCTGACTTTA.

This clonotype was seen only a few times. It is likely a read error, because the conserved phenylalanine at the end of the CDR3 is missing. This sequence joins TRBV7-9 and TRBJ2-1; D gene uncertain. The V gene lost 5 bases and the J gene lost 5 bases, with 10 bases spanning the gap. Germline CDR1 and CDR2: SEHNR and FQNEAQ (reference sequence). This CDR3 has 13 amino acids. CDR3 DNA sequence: TGTGCCAGCAGCGCCCAGGAAGACAATGAGCAGTTCTCC. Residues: CASSAQEDNEQFS.